This TCR beta chain was recorded in a study of cytomegalovirus exposure and HLA in healthy donors. Concerning this clone itself: Its antigen remains unidentified.

Study outcomes and limitations: Later on, an analysis tied approximately 15,000 TCR beta sequences to HLA alleles at 0.05 false discovery rate. A further, later analysis showed that HLA-associated TCR beta chains (compared with equally common others) were more clonally expanded.

It was with 60 Vbeta and 13 Jbeta primers that the PCR ran. Only in-frame clones appear in the TCRdb table, and some are missing; sequencing was by immunoSEQ multiplex PCR. With approximately 110,000 clones in the sample, the ten largest clones hold roughly 3.5%. Germline V CDR1 and CDR2: MGHRA, YSYEKL. There are 15 residues in the CDR3. This TCR came from a man younger than 30 in good health and CMV-seronegative. The J gene is TRBJ2-5, the V gene TRBV4-1, with 7 bases fitting TRBD1. The J call may be in error: the DNA end matches TRBJ2-7 better. The specimen was PBMCs. The CDR3 nucleotides are TGCGCCAGCAGCCACCAGGCCCAGGGGGTCTACGAGCAGTACTTC. It is translated as CASSHQAQGVYEQYF.